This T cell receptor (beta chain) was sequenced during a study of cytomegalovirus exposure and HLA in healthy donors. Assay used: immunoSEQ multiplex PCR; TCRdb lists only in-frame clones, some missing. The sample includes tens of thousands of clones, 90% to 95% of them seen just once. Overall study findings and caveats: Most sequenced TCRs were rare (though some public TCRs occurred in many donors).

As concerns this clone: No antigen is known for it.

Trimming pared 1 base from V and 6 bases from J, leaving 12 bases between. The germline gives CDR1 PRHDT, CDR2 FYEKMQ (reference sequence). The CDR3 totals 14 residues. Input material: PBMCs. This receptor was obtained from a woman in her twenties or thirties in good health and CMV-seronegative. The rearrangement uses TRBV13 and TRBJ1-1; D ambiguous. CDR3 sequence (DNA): TGTGCCAGCAGCTTAGAAGGCAGACTAGCTGAAGCTTTCTTT. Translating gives CASSLEGRLAEAFF.